This TCR beta chain was captured by sequencing in a study of blood T cell repertoires in COVID-19. Per the original data handling: Reference gene primers were amplified, and this amplification served to estimate nucleated cell counts. Assay: immunoSEQ multiplex PCR; the TCRdb copy retains only in-frame clones and omits some. V and J calls and clone size are copied from that table; D and trimming were computed from the DNA. There are 130,000 to 150,000 clones in the sample; approximately 85% occur only once, and around 8% lies in the top ten. This clone has a handful of counts. Germline V gene data show CDR1 as ENHRY and CDR2 as SYGVKD. V lost 10 bases and J 7 bases, leaving 14 bases between the germline ends. The CDR3 is made up of 12 amino acids.

Sequences were obtained from peripheral blood. This clonotype was sampled from a woman aged 60-75 years with COVID-19, enrolled during active disease. V and J are TRBV10-3 and TRBJ1-5; D is ambiguous. In DNA form, the CDR3 reads TGTGCCACCGCCGGCTCGGGGCAGCCCCAGCATTTT. This sequence encodes CATAGSGQPQHF.